This TCR beta chain was sequenced in a study of prognosis after radiotherapy for stage I lung cancer. On the study more broadly: Patients in the cohort never received concurrent therapy with stereotactic body radiotherapy.

Genomic DNA served as the source from which two-round multiplex PCR generated TCR beta CDR3 amplicons. Individual primers that were specific to each TRBV and TRBJ gene served in first-round PCR. MiXCR, run by TCRdb on the multiplex PCR reads, gives a single entry per CDR3 protein. The sample lists about 14,000 distinct CDR3 sequences; 25% to 30% were seen once. The CDR3 loop spans 12 amino acids. Trimming cost V 8 bases and J 8 bases; bases outside gene matches: 8. Germline V gene lookup returns CDR1 SEHNR and CDR2 FQNEAQ (reference sequence). Comments on this clonotype: Its antigen is not identified.

Study findings and constraints: It was reported that patients with metastases and those without them differed in TRBV and TRBJ gene usage. Samples before stereotactic body radiation therapy had more unique TCR clones (median roughly 10,000 versus 7,000).

The sequences come from PBMCs, collected before or after stereotactic body radiation therapy (not recorded which). This TCR was sampled from a donor aged 50 or older with non-small cell lung cancer. The V gene is TRBV7-9, the J gene TRBJ1-2; 7 positions agree with TRBD1. Here the CDR3 DNA reads TGTGCCAGCTTAGACAGGGCCTGGGGCTACACCTTC. Protein sequence: CASLDRAWGYTF. The full variable domain, its missing parts supplied by reference TRBV7-9 and TRBJ1-2, is DTGVSQNPRHKITKRGQNVTFRCDPISEHNRLYWYRQTLGQGPEFLTYFQNEAQLEKSRLLSDRFSAERPKGSFSTLEIQRTEQGDSAMYLCASLDRAWGYTFGSGTRLTVV.